Following are 27 T cell receptor beta chains from one sample sequenced in a study of identical twins. TCRdb called the 5' RACE reads again in MiXCR, with one record for every CDR3 protein. Among roughly 1.6 million distinct CDR3 sequences listed, around a third were seen once. The sequenced sample consisted of cord blood. These receptors came from a newborn girl in good health.

The sample holds a few counts of this clonotype. The chain uses TRBV12-3 or TRBV12-4 and TRBJ1-3; possible D gene TRBD1, 6 bases. The CDR3 length is 16 residues. V was trimmed by 6 bases and J by 4 bases, leaving 19 bases between them. CDR3: CASSPYRERSGNTIYF. The CDR3 region has the DNA TGTGCCAGCAGCCCATACAGGGAGCGATCCGGAAACACCATATATTTT.

This clonotype was found a few times. The chain links TRBV28 to TRBJ1-2, with a weak D call TRBD1 (6 bases). V lost 2 bases, J lost 11 bases, and 12 bases lay in between. The germline V gene has CDR1 MDHEN and CDR2 SYDVKM. The CDR3 contains 12 residues. CDR3 bases: TGTGCCAGCAGTTTACCGTTGGGGGCGTACACCTTC. Translated: CASSLPLGAYTF.

V gene TRBV10-2 combines with J gene TRBJ2-1; possibly TRBD2 for D (6 bases). This CDR3 contains 15 residues. Germline V gene data show CDR1 as WSHSY and CDR2 as SAAADI. Trimming cost V 5 bases and J 5 bases, with 16 bases left between them. The CDR3 is CASSRFGSGHNEQFF. In DNA, the CDR3 is TGCGCCAGCAGTCGATTCGGTAGCGGCCACAATGAGCAGTTCTTC.

This clonotype was detected ten times or more. This chain connects TRBV13 to TRBJ2-3, with D possibly being TRBD1 (6 bases). The germline V gene encodes CDR1 PRHDT and CDR2 FYEKMQ (reference sequence). The CDR3 totals 16 residues. The V end was cut by 1 base, the J end by 6 bases, with 17 bases between. For the CDR3, the DNA is TGTGCCAGCAGCTTAGTCCGTGGGGGCAGCCGTGATACGCAGTATTTT. Encoded protein: CASSLVRGGSRDTQYF.

This clonotype was seen a handful of times. V usage is TRBV27 and J usage is TRBJ1-2; TRBD1 is a possible D gene (6 bases). The germline V gene encodes CDR1 MNHEY and CDR2 SMNVEV (reference sequence). The CDR3 is 14 amino acids. Deletions cut 4 bases from V and 6 bases from J, with 15 bases between. CDR3 in amino acids: CASSSQGRGDGYTF. CDR3 coding DNA: TGTGCCAGCAGTTCGCAGGGGAGGGGTGATGGCTACACCTTC.

The CDR3 sequence is CASRLPMGSRGHNEQYF. In DNA, the CDR3 is TGTGCCAGCAGACTCCCCATGGGAAGCCGAGGTCACAATGAGCAGTACTTC. The genes are TRBV7-9 and TRBJ2-5; D call uncertain. CDR1 is SEHNR, CDR2 FQNEAQ, per germline (reference sequence). V lost 6 bases and J 11 bases, leaving 31 bases between the germline ends. The CDR3 spans 17 residues.

The chain joins TRBV4-2 to TRBJ2-4; 16 nucleotides match TRBD2. The CDR3 totals 22 residues. Germline CDR1 is LGHNA and CDR2 is YNFKEQ. Trimming took 0 bases from V and 2 from J; bases not matched to a gene: 13. The CDR3 loop is CASSQDWAGTSGGAGSKNIQYF. In DNA, the CDR3 is TGTGCCAGCAGCCAAGATTGGGCCGGGACTAGCGGGGGGGCCGGGTCCAAAAACATTCAGTACTTC.

V is TRBV10-3 and J is TRBJ2-5; 8 nucleotides agree with TRBD2. This CDR3 has 13 amino acids. Germline CDR1 reads ENHRY; CDR2 reads SYGVKD. V trimming: 9 bases; J trimming: 1 base; junction bases outside the gene matches: 4. CDR3 in amino acids: CAIRGGSQETQYF. The CDR3 DNA reads as TGTGCCATTCGGGGGGGGTCCCAAGAGACCCAGTACTTC.

The CDR3 region has the DNA TGTGCCAGCAGCTTAGGATTAGCGGGAGGACTAGACACAGATACGCAGTATTTT. Its protein is CASSLGLAGGLDTDTQYF. The chain links TRBV7-2 to TRBJ2-3; 10 bases fit TRBD2. CDR1 and CDR2 (germline): SGHTA, FQGNSA. Trimming removed 1 base from V and 2 bases from J; junction bases left unmatched: 9. The CDR3 totals 18 residues. Together with reference TRBV7-2 and TRBJ2-3, the CDR3 gives the full variable domain: GAGVSQSPSNKVTEKGKDVELRCDPISGHTALYWYRQSLGQGLEFLIYFQGNSAPDKSGLPSDRFSAERTGGSVSTLTIQRTQQEDSAVYLCASSLGLAGGLDTDTQYFGPGTRLTVL.

This chain uses TRBV29-1 with TRBJ2-1; 8 nucleotides line up with TRBD2. Germline V CDR1 and CDR2: SQVTM, ANQGSEA. V was clipped by 6 bases and J by 2 bases; unmatched bases: 6. There are 14 residues in the CDR3. CDR3 coding DNA: TGCAGCGTAGCGGGAGTGGACGCCTACAATGAGCAGTTCTTC. Its protein product is CSVAGVDAYNEQFF.

The rearrangement links TRBV5-1 to TRBJ2-3; 11 bases align to TRBD2. This CDR3 comprises 16 residues. Germline CDR1 is SGHRS and CDR2 is YFSETQ. With V trimmed by 4 bases and J by 3 bases, 7 bases remained unmatched. The CDR3 reads CASSTTSGRWTDTQYF. The CDR3 DNA reads as TGCGCCAGCAGCACTACTAGCGGGAGATGGACAGATACGCAGTATTTT.

This clonotype came up many times. The rearrangement uses TRBV20-1 and TRBJ1-5; TRBD1 agrees at 8 bases. The CDR3 is 14 residues long. V gave up 3 bases and J gave up 0 bases; unmatched junction bases: 1. Germline CDR1 and CDR2: DFQATT and SNEGSKA (reference sequence). CDR3 region: CSASQGASNQPQHF. The CDR3 region has the DNA TGCAGTGCTAGCCAGGGGGCTAGCAATCAGCCCCAGCATTTT.

This clonotype occurred a few times. The chain couples TRBV5-1 to TRBJ2-3, with TRBD2 identical over 8 bases. Germline V gene sequence: CDR1 SGHRS, CDR2 YFSETQ. J gave up 4 bases and V 2 bases, and 9 bases lay outside the gene matches. The CDR3 spans 16 residues. CDR3 amino acids: CASSFLAGPPPDTQYF. CDR3 bases: TGCGCCAGCAGCTTCCTAGCGGGCCCACCACCAGATACGCAGTATTTT.

The chain employs TRBV25-1 and TRBJ2-3; D is uncertain. Germline V gene sequence: CDR1 MGHDK, CDR2 SYGVNS. V was shortened by 7 bases and J by 7 bases, with 9 bases between the two germline ends. CDR3 length: 11 residues. The CDR3 DNA reads as TGTGCCAGCACCTTGAGGAATACGCAGTATTTT. This codes for CASTLRNTQYF. Based on the CDR3 plus reference TRBV25-1 and TRBJ2-3, the full variable domain is EADIYQTPRYLVIGTGKKITLECSQTMGHDKMYWYQQDPGMELHLIHYSYGVNSTEKGDLSSESTVSRIRTEHFPLTLESARPSHTSQYLCASTLRNTQYFGPGTRLTVL.

The gene calls are TRBV6-5 and TRBJ1-1, with unresolved D. CDR1 and CDR2 (germline): MNHEY, SVGAGI. The CDR3 has 14 residues. V was clipped by 5 bases and J by 1 base, with 11 bases between them. The CDR3 DNA is TGTGCCAGCAGTAGGATAGGCGAGAACACTGAAGCTTTCTTT. Protein product: CASSRIGENTEAFF.

V usage is TRBV20-1 and J usage is TRBJ2-3; D is possibly TRBD1 (5 bases). Germline assignment: CDR1 DFQATT and CDR2 SNEGSKA (reference sequence). The CDR3 is made up of 14 amino acids. V was clipped by 3 bases and J by 0 bases, with 10 bases between them. CDR3 amino acids: CSASRQSSTDTQYF. CDR3 coding DNA: TGCAGTGCTAGCCGACAGTCTAGCACAGATACGCAGTATTTT.

The V gene is TRBV12-3 or TRBV12-4, the J gene TRBJ2-3, with TRBD2 matching 10 bases. V dropped 3 bases and J dropped 1; count of bases not matched to a gene: 13. The CDR3 sequence is 19 residues long. The CDR3 region has the DNA TGTGCCAGCAGTTTCATATTGAGCGGGAGGGTAGGAGGCACAGATACGCAGTATTTT. It translates to CASSFILSGRVGGTDTQYF.

The chain uses TRBV12-3 or TRBV12-4 and TRBJ2-3; no clear D gene. Between the trimmed V and J ends, which lost 4 bases and 11 bases, there was a span of 10 bases. The CDR3 is made up of 11 amino acids. In nucleotides, the CDR3 is TGTGCCAGCAGTTCCTCAGGTGGGCAGTATTTT. This codes for CASSSSGGQYF.

A few counts support this clonotype. The rearrangement joins TRBV27 to TRBJ1-1, with 7 bases lining up with TRBD1. Germline assignment: CDR1 MNHEY and CDR2 SMNVEV (reference sequence). The CDR3 is made up of 17 amino acids. V lost 4 bases to trimming and J lost 1 base; unmatched junction nucleotides: 12. The CDR3: CASSSPTRQGANTEAFF. In nucleotides, the CDR3 is TGTGCCAGCAGTTCCCCTACTCGACAGGGAGCGAACACTGAAGCTTTCTTT.

The rearrangement uses TRBV10-3 and TRBJ1-1; possibly TRBD1 for D (5 bases). The ends were cut back, 4 bases at V and 6 bases at J, with 18 bases in the middle. In germline, CDR1 is ENHRY, CDR2 SYGVKD. This CDR3 comprises 15 residues. CDR3 residues: CAISAGGFSGSEAFF. In DNA, the CDR3 is TGTGCCATCAGTGCTGGGGGTTTCTCGGGCTCTGAAGCTTTCTTT.

At least ten counts were recorded for this clonotype. At one end the junction does not follow the germline gene, possibly because of a read error. The chain is built from TRBV10-2 and TRBJ2-3, with TRBD2 matching 10 bases. CDR3 length: 15 amino acids. From germline, CDR1 is WSHSY and CDR2 SAAADI. The CDR3: CASSALAGSTDTQYF. As DNA, the CDR3 is TGTGCCAGCAGCGCACTAGCGGGAAGCACAGATACGCAGTATTTT.

This clonotype was recorded a few times. This sequence joins TRBV4-1 and TRBJ2-4; 9 nucleotides line up with TRBD1. This CDR3 has 17 amino acids. The germline gives CDR1 MGHRA, CDR2 YSYEKL. J lost 2 bases, V lost 0 bases, and 5 bases had no gene match. The CDR3 is CASSQDPGTGPKNIQYF. The CDR3 coding sequence is TGCGCCAGCAGCCAAGATCCCGGGACAGGGCCCAAAAACATTCAGTACTTC.

The chain carries TRBV29-1 and TRBJ2-3, with D perhaps TRBD2 (6 bases). This CDR3 contains 13 residues. Germline CDR1 reads SQVTM; CDR2 reads ANQGSEA. Trimming took 4 bases from V and 1 from J, leaving 9 bases between them. This chain's CDR3 is CSVGGVGTDTQYF. CDR3 nucleotide sequence: TGCAGCGTTGGGGGGGTAGGCACAGATACGCAGTATTTT.

The CDR3 nucleotides are TGTGCCATCAGCGGTGGACAGGAGAGCCAAGAGACCCAGTACTTC. Translation gives CAISGGQESQETQYF. The chain links TRBV10-3 to TRBJ2-5; 7 nucleotides agree with TRBD1. The CDR3 contains 15 residues. Germline V lookup: CDR1 ENHRY, CDR2 SYGVKD. Losses at the gene ends were 6 bases for V and 1 base for J; bases not matched to a gene: 8.

A few counts support this clonotype. The CDR3 DNA follows: TGTGCCAGCCAGTTTGGGGCGGGGAGGACAGATACGCAGTATTTT. Its translation: CASQFGAGRTDTQYF. V and J are TRBV6-1 and TRBJ2-3; TRBD2 might be the D (6 bases). The CDR3 length is 15 residues. Looked up from germline, CDR1 is MNHNS and CDR2 is SASEGT. Trimming left V 8 bases short and J 3 bases short, with 18 bases between.

In this sample, this clonotype turned up once. The chain recombines TRBV6-6 with TRBJ2-7; possibly TRBD2 for D (5 bases). V shed 3 bases and J shed 0 bases, with 9 bases lying between them. The CDR3 covers 14 residues. Germline CDR1 reads MNHNY; CDR2 reads SVGAGI (reference sequence). In DNA form, the CDR3 reads TGTGCCAGCAGTTATAACGGACTCTCCTACGAGCAGTACTTC. It encodes CASSYNGLSYEQYF.

V and J are TRBV12-3 or TRBV12-4 and TRBJ2-1; 9 positions match TRBD2. This CDR3 is built from 19 residues. V shed 3 bases and J 0 bases; nucleotides not matched to a gene: 12. CDR3 sequence reads: CASSFVFLAGPSSYNEQFF. As DNA, the CDR3 is TGTGCCAGCAGTTTTGTATTTCTAGCGGGGCCTAGCTCCTACAATGAGCAGTTCTTC.